These 26 T cell receptor beta chains were sequenced from one sample in a study of post-analysis software for immune sequencing data. Broader study findings: TRBV5-6, TRBV5-1 and TRBV20-1 were among 4 or 5 TRBV segments more frequent in patients than controls.

Unique molecular identifiers had been added to the TCR beta cDNA libraries. MiXCR, run by TCRdb on the PCR reads, gives a single entry per CDR3 protein. The repertoire has hundreds of thousands of distinct CDR3 sequences, 30% of them found once; the top ten carry around 0.56%. These receptors are not linked to any known antigen. Specimen: blood. These receptors all stem from a girl aged 10-17 years with multiple sclerosis.

The chain is built from TRBV3-1 and TRBJ2-1, with D perhaps TRBD1 or TRBD2 (5 bases each). Trimming shortened V by 0 bases and J by 5 bases, and 11 bases separated the two germline ends. This CDR3 is built from 15 residues. Germline CDR1 is LGHDT and CDR2 is YNNKEL (reference sequence). The CDR3 DNA reads as TGTGCCAGCAGCCAAGAATGGGGGATCGACAATGAGCAGTTCTTC. Amino acids: CASSQEWGIDNEQFF.

The V and J genes are TRBV20-1 and TRBJ2-3; TRBD2 agrees at 14 bases. The germline V gene encodes CDR1 DFQATT and CDR2 SNEGSKA (reference sequence). This CDR3 has 17 amino acids. The junction had 7 bases not matched to a gene; V was cut back by 0 bases and J by 5 bases. Here the CDR3 DNA reads TGCAGTGCTAGAGATCAGGGGACTAGCGGGAGATTAGATACGCAGTATTTT. It codes for CSARDQGTSGRLDTQYF.

This clonotype was picked up a small number of times. The V gene is TRBV29-1, the J gene TRBJ2-1; 15 nucleotides align to TRBD2. After removal of 1 base from V and 8 bases from J, the junction contained 3 bases not matched to a gene. The CDR3 sequence is 15 residues long. Germline-derived CDR1 and CDR2 are SQVTM and ANQGSEA. The CDR3 nucleotides are TGCAGCGTTGAAGGGACTAGCGGGAGGGCCCATGAGCAGTTCTTC. Translating gives CSVEGTSGRAHEQFF.

The V call is TRBV28, the J call TRBJ2-2; either TRBD1 or TRBD2 may fit D (5 bases each). Trimming stripped 3 bases from V and 5 bases from J, with 10 bases between. The germline CDR1 and CDR2 sequences are MDHEN and SYDVKM. CDR3 length: 14 amino acids. The CDR3 nucleotides are TGTGCCAGCAGTTTCGGGGACCCAACCGGGGAGCTGTTTTTT. It encodes CASSFGDPTGELFF.

This clonotype appeared a few times. The chain is built from TRBV20-1 and TRBJ2-7, with TRBD1 identical over 7 bases. Germline assignment: CDR1 DFQATT and CDR2 SNEGSKA (reference sequence). V was clipped by 1 base and J by 1 base; unmatched bases: 7. The CDR3 has 15 residues. The CDR3 here is CSARVGGRGSYEQYF. The DNA of the CDR3 is TGCAGTGCTAGAGTGGGTGGCAGGGGGTCCTACGAGCAGTACTTC.

This clonotype was recorded a few times. This sequence joins TRBV5-1 and TRBJ2-2; D is unresolved. The germline CDR1 and CDR2 sequences are SGHRS and YFSETQ. Trimming took off 6 bases at V and 5 bases at J, with 14 bases between the two ends. This CDR3 comprises 14 residues. The CDR3 DNA is TGCGCCAGCACTTCCGGGTCGTGGACCGGGGAGCTGTTTTTT. Protein: CASTSGSWTGELFF.

This clonotype was counted between two and nine times. Compared with germline, one end of the junction differs, possibly owing to a read error. The rearrangement links TRBV7-9 to TRBJ2-1; TRBD2 is a possible D gene (7 bases). The length of the CDR3 is 15 residues. CDR1 and CDR2 from the germline V gene are SEHNR and FQNEAQ (reference sequence). CDR3 amino acids: CASRLGGGGDNEQFF. The CDR3 DNA sequence: TGTGCCAGCAGGTTAGGGGGGGGCGGGGACAATGAGCAGTTCTTC. The full variable domain, rest sourced from reference TRBV7-9 and TRBJ2-1, is DTGVSQNPRHKITKRGQNVTFRCDPISEHNRLYWYRQTLGQGPEFLTYFQNEAQLEKSRLLSDRFSAERPKGSFSTLEIQRTEQGDSAMYLCASRLGGGGDNEQFFGPGTRLTVL.

This clonotype has more than one count but fewer than ten. One end of the junction does not line up with germline, which may come from a read error. This chain joins TRBV10-3 and TRBJ1-1; TRBD1 might be the D (5 bases). The CDR3 has 14 amino acids. Looked up from germline, CDR1 is ENHRY and CDR2 is SYGVKD. CDR3: CAIAAGAMDTETFF. DNA for the CDR3: TGTGCCATCGCCGCCGGGGCTATGGACACTGAAACTTTCTTT.

As to this clonotype: One end of the junction does not line up with germline, which may come from a read error. This sequence joins TRBV5-5 and TRBJ1-5; tentative D call: TRBD1 (6 bases). This CDR3 has 15 residues. Germline V gene lookup returns CDR1 SGHKS and CDR2 YYEKEE (reference sequence). CDR3 in amino acids: CASSLAGQLNHPQHF. CDR3 nucleotide sequence: TGTGCCAGCAGCTTGGCCGGACAGCTCAATCACCCCCAGCATTTT. The variable domain in full, with the rest retrieved from reference TRBV5-5 and TRBJ1-5, is DAGVTQSPTHLIKTRGQQVTLRCSPISGHKSVSWYQQVLGQGPQFIFQYYEKEERGRGNFPDRFSARQFPNYSSELNVNALLLGDSALYLCASSLAGQLNHPQHFGDGTRLSIL.

This rearrangement joins TRBV11-2 to TRBJ1-5; D call uncertain. V was clipped by 0 bases and J by 3 bases, with 9 bases between them. Germline V gives CDR1 SGHAT, CDR2 FQNNGV. The CDR3 is made up of 15 amino acids. CDR3: CASSLDHTDNQPQHF. The CDR3, as DNA: TGTGCCAGCAGCTTAGATCATACAGACAATCAGCCCCAGCATTTT.

This clonotype was detected a few times. The chain carries TRBV28 and TRBJ2-7, with TRBD1 matching over 11 bases. Looked up from germline, CDR1 is MDHEN and CDR2 is SYDVKM. Trimming cost V 6 bases and J 5 bases; bases outside gene matches: 6. The length of the CDR3 is 14 residues. The CDR3 bases are TGTGCCAGCAGCCGGGACAGGGGGTATGACGAGCAGTACTTC. This encodes CASSRDRGYDEQYF. The complete variable domain, with remaining parts taken from reference TRBV28 and TRBJ2-7, reads DVKVTQSSRYLVKRTGEKVFLECVQDMDHENMFWYRQDPGLGLRLIYFSYDVKMKEKGDIPEGYSVSREKKERFSLILESASTNQTSMYLCASSRDRGYDEQYFGPGTRLTVT.

The chain links TRBV28 to TRBJ1-1, with D tentatively TRBD1 (6 bases). This CDR3 contains 15 residues. Germline loops: CDR1 MDHEN, CDR2 SYDVKM. The germline V and J ends were trimmed by 6 bases and 4 bases, with 18 bases remaining between them. The CDR3 region has the DNA TGTGCCAGCAGGCCCTCGCGGGGGCCGGGCACTGAAGCTTTCTTT. This translates into CASRPSRGPGTEAFF.

V is TRBV2 and J is TRBJ1-4, with TRBD1 matching over 7 bases. This CDR3 comprises 13 residues. Trimming took 7 bases from V and 6 from J; bases not matched to a gene: 5. The germline gives CDR1 SNHLY, CDR2 FYNNEI. The CDR3 here is CASIATGDEKLFF. CDR3 sequence (DNA): TGTGCCAGCATAGCCACAGGGGATGAAAAACTGTTTTTT.

J is TRBJ1-2 and V is TRBV10-3; 9 bases agree with TRBD1. The CDR3 covers 13 residues. J was trimmed by 5 bases and V by 11 bases; bases with no gene match: 9. Germline assignment: CDR1 ENHRY and CDR2 SYGVKD. CDR3 sequence (DNA): TGTGCCGTCACCCTGGACAGGGGATATGGCTACACCTTC. Translated: CAVTLDRGYGYTF.

This clonotype was seen repeatedly, ten times or more. The rearrangement uses TRBV29-1 and TRBJ1-2; D gene ambiguous. Per the germline V gene, CDR1 is SQVTM and CDR2 is ANQGSEA. The CDR3 runs 12 residues. V dropped 3 bases and J dropped 5 bases, with 10 bases sitting between them. The CDR3 DNA is TGCAGCGTTGAGGGATTGGCTTATGGCTACACCTTC. Translation gives CSVEGLAYGYTF.

This clonotype was counted a few times. The chain couples TRBV29-1 to TRBJ2-7; 11 bases are shared with TRBD2. CDR1 and CDR2 from the germline V gene are SQVTM and ANQGSEA. The CDR3 runs to 13 residues. With 6 bases clipped from V and 3 bases from J, the junction kept 4 bases outside the gene matches. CDR3 nucleotides: TGCAGCGTGGCCGGGACTAGCGGCTACGAGCAGTACTTC. Protein: CSVAGTSGYEQYF.

The genes are TRBV20-1 and TRBJ2-3, with 13 positions matching TRBD2. After removal of 3 bases from V and 4 bases from J, the junction contained 10 bases not matched to a gene. Looked up from germline, CDR1 is DFQATT and CDR2 is SNEGSKA (reference sequence). The CDR3 is made up of 17 amino acids. CDR3 amino acids: CSASEGTSGIIADTQYF. The CDR3 DNA reads TGCAGTGCTAGCGAAGGGACTAGCGGGATAATCGCAGATACGCAGTATTTT.

This clonotype has a handful of counts. The chain combines TRBV12-3 or TRBV12-4 with TRBJ1-2; a weak D match, TRBD1 (5 bases). There are 13 residues in the CDR3. V shed 3 bases and J shed 5 bases, with 10 bases lying between them. DNA of the CDR3: TGTGCCAGCAGTTTTCAGGGTCGGTATGGCTACACCTTC. It encodes CASSFQGRYGYTF.

This clonotype appeared once. CDR3 nucleotide sequence: TGTGCCAGCAGCTCACCGGGAAATACGCAGTATTTT. Its translation: CASSSPGNTQYF. The chain links TRBV7-2 to TRBJ2-3; possibly TRBD2 for D (5 bases). The V gene lost 4 bases and the J gene lost 7 bases, with 9 bases spanning the gap. The CDR3 consists of 12 residues. The V gene's germline CDR1 is SGHTA and CDR2 FQGNSA. The full variable domain, completed using reference TRBV7-2 and TRBJ2-3, is GAGVSQSPSNKVTEKGKDVELRCDPISGHTALYWYRQSLGQGLEFLIYFQGNSAPDKSGLPSDRFSAERTGGSVSTLTIQRTQQEDSAVYLCASSSPGNTQYFGPGTRLTVL.

The genes are TRBV6-1 and TRBJ2-1; D is unclear. The germline V gene encodes CDR1 MNHNS and CDR2 SASEGT. The V and J ends lost 4 bases and 5 bases respectively, with 12 bases between them. This CDR3 is built from 14 residues. The CDR3 spells CASSAPNYDNEQFF. DNA for the CDR3: TGTGCCAGCAGTGCACCAAACTATGACAATGAGCAGTTCTTC.

In this sample, this clonotype turned up a few times. The rearrangement uses TRBV9 and TRBJ1-2; D may be TRBD1 (5 bases). The V end lost 3 bases, the J end lost 8 bases, and 14 bases lay between the germline ends. The germline CDR1 and CDR2 sequences are SGDLS and YYNGEE. The CDR3 length is 13 residues. CDR3 in amino acids: CASSARTTEGYTF. Written as DNA, the CDR3 is TGTGCCAGCAGCGCGCGAACGACAGAGGGCTACACCTTC.

This clonotype was seen repeatedly, ten times or more. This rearrangement joins TRBV29-1 to TRBJ2-3, with 8 nucleotides matching TRBD2. This CDR3 region has 14 residues. V was pared by 7 bases and J by 1 base, with 7 bases of the junction left unmatched. CDR1 is SQVTM, CDR2 ANQGSEA, per germline. This CDR3 is CSANSGTGTDTQYF. Written as DNA, the CDR3 is TGCAGCGCAAATAGCGGGACCGGCACAGATACGCAGTATTTT.

Here the CDR3 reads CAGAYGDITFGTEAFF. The CDR3 region has the DNA TGTGCCGGCGCTTACGGGGACATTACTTTCGGCACTGAAGCTTTCTTT. V and J are TRBV6-2 or TRBV6-3 and TRBJ1-1, with D perhaps matching TRBD1 (6 bases). The CDR3 loop spans 16 amino acids. V shed 11 bases and J shed 4 bases, with 26 bases lying between them. Per the germline V gene, CDR1 is MNHEY and CDR2 is SVGEGT.

The chain joins TRBV5-1 to TRBJ2-1; possible D gene TRBD2, 5 bases. This CDR3 contains 15 residues. Germline V gene lookup returns CDR1 SGHRS and CDR2 YFSETQ. V lost 6 bases to trimming and J lost 2 bases, with 15 bases between them. The CDR3 loop is CASTLTAAAYNEQFF. CDR3 DNA sequence: TGCGCCAGCACCCTCACAGCGGCGGCCTACAATGAGCAGTTCTTC.

This chain links TRBV20-1 with TRBJ2-7, with 7 bases matching TRBD2. The CDR3 consists of 14 residues. J gave up 4 bases and V 5 bases, and 11 bases lay outside the gene matches. Per germline, CDR1 DFQATT and CDR2 SNEGSKA (reference sequence). The CDR3 region is CSAPPEGGPYEQYF. DNA of the CDR3: TGCAGTGCTCCCCCGGAGGGAGGGCCGTACGAGCAGTACTTC.

The chain uses TRBV6-5 and TRBJ1-4; maybe TRBD1 (5 bases). CDR1 is MNHEY, CDR2 SVGAGI, per germline. Trimming removed 6 bases from V and 7 bases from J, with 12 bases in between. The CDR3 is 13 residues long. The chain's CDR3 is CASRGRGGEKLFF. The CDR3 DNA sequence: TGTGCCAGCAGGGGGAGGGGAGGTGAAAAACTGTTTTTT.